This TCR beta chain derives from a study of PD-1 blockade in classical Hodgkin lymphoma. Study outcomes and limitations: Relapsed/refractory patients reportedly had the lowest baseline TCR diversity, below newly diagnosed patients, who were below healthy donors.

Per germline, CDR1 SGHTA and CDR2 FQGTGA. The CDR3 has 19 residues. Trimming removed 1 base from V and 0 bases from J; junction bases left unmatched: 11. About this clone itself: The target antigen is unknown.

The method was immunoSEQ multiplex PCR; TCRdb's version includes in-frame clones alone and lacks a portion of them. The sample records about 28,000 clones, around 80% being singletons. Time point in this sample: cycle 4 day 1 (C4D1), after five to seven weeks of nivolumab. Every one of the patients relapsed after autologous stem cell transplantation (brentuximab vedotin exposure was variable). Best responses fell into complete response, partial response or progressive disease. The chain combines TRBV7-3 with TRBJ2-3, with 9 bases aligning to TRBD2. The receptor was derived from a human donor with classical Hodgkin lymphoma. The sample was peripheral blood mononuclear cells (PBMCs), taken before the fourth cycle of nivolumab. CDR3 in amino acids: CASSLKTLAGTRSTDTQYF. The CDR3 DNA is TGTGCCAGCAGCTTAAAGACGCTAGCGGGAACCCGTAGCACAGATACGCAGTATTTT.